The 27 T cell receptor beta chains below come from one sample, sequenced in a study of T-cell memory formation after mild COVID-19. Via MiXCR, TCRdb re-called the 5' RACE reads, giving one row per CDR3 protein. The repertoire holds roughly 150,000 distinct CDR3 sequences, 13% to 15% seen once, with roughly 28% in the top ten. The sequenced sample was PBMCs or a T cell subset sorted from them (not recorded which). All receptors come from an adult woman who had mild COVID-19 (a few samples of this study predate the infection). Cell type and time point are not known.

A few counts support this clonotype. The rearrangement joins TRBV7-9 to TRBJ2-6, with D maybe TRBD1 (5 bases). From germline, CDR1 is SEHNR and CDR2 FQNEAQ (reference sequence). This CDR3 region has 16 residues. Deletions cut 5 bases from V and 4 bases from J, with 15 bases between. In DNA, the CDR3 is TGTGCCAGCAGCCTACCAGGGAAATCCGGGGCCAACGTCCTGACTTTC. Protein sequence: CASSLPGKSGANVLTF.

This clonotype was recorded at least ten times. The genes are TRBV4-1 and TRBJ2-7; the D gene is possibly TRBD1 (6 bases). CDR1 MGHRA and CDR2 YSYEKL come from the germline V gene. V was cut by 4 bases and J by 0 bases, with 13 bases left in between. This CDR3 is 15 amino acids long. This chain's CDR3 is CASSLETGSSYEQYF. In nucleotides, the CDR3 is TGCGCCAGCAGCCTGGAAACAGGGAGCTCCTACGAGCAGTACTTC.

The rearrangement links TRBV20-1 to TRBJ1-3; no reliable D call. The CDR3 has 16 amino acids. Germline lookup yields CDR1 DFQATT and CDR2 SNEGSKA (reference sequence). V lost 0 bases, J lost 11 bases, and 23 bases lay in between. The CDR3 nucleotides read TGCAGTGCTAGAGATAAGAGAGGGAATGGGCTTCAGGCCATATATTTT. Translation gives CSARDKRGNGLQAIYF.

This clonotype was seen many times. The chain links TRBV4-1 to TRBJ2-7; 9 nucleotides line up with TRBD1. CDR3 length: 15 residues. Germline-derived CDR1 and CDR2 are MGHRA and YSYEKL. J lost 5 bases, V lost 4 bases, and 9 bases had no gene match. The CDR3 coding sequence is TGCGCCAGCAGCCGAGTCGGACAGGGGCTTGACGAGCAGTACTTC. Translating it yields CASSRVGQGLDEQYF.

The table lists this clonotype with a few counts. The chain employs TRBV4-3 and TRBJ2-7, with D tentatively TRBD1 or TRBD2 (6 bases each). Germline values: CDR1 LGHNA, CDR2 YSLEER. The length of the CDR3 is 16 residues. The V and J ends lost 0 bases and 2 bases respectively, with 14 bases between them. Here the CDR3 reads CASSQDLSGGPYEQYF. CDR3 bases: TGCGCCAGCAGCCAAGATCTTTCCGGGGGCCCCTACGAGCAGTACTTC.

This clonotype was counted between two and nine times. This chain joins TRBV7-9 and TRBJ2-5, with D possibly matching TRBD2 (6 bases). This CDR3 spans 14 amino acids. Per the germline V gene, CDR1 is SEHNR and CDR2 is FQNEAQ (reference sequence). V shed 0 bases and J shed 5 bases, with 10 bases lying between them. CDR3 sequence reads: CASSLAAGKETQYF. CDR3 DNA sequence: TGTGCCAGCAGCTTAGCGGCGGGGAAGGAGACCCAGTACTTC.

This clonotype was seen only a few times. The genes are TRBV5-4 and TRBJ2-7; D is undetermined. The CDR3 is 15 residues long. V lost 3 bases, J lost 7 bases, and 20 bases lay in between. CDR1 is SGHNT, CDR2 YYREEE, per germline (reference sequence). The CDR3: CASSSAAVLIGEQYF. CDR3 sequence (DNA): TGTGCCAGCAGCTCTGCGGCCGTATTAATCGGAGAGCAGTACTTC.

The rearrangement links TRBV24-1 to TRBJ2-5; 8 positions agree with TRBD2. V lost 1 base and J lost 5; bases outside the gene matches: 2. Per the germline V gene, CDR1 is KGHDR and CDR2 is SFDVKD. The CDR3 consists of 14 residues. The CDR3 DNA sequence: TGTGCCACCAGTGATTTTGGCGGGGGGGAGACCCAGTACTTC. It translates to CATSDFGGGETQYF.

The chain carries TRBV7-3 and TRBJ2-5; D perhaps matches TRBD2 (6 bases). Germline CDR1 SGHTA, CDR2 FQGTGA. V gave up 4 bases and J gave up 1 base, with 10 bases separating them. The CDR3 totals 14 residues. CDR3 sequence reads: CASSSVGGQETQYF. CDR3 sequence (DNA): TGTGCCAGCAGCTCTGTGGGGGGCCAAGAGACCCAGTACTTC.

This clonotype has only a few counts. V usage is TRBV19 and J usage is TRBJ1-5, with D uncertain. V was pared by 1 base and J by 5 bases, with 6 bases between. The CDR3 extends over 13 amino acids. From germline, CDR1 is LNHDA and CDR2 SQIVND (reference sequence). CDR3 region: CASSIVGHQPQHF. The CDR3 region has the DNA TGTGCCAGTAGTATAGTAGGGCATCAGCCCCAGCATTTT.

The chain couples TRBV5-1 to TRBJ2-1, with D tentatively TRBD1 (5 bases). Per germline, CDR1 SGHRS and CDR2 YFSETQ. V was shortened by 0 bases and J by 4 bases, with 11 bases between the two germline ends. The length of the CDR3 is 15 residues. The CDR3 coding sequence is TGCGCCAGCAGCTTGGCGTTTTCAGGGTACAATGAGCAGTTCTTC. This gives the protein CASSLAFSGYNEQFF.

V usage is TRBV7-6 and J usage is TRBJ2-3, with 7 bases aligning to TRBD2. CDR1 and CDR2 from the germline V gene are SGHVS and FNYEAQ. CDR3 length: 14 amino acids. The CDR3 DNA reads TGTGCTATCCTAGCGGAAATTAGCACAGATACGCAGTATTTT. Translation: CAILAEISTDTQYF.

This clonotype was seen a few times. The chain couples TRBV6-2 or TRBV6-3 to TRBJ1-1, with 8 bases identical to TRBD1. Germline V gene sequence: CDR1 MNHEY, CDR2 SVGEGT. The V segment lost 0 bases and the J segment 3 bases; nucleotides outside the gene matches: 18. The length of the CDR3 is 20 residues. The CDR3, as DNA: TGTGCCAGCAGTTACTCTCGATCCCACCTCCGACAGGGGTTGGACACTGAAGCTTTCTTT. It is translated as CASSYSRSHLRQGLDTEAFF.

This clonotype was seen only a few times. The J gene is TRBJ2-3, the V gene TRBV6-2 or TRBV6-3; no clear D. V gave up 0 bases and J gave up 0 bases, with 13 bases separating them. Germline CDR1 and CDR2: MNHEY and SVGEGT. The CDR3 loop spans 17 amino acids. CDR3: CASSYSTRPGSTDTQYF. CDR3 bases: TGTGCCAGCAGTTACTCGACGAGGCCAGGAAGCACAGATACGCAGTATTTT.

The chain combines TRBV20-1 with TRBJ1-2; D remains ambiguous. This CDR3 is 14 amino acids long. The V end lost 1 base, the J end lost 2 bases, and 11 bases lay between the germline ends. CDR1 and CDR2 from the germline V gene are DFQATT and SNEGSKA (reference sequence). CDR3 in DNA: TGCAGTGCTAGAGGGGAGGCCCCGAACTATGGCTACACCTTC. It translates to CSARGEAPNYGYTF.

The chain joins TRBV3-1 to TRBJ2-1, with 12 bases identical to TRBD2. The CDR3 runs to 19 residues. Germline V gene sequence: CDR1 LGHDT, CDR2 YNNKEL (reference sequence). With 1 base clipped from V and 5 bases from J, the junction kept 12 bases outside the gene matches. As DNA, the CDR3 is TGTGCCAGCAGCCAAGCTAGGACTAGCGGGGCGTGGCCTCACAATGAGCAGTTCTTC. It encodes CASSQARTSGAWPHNEQFF.

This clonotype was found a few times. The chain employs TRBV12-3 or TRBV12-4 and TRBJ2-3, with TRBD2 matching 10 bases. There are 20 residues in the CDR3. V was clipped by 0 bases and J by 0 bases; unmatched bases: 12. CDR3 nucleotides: TGTGCCAGCAGTTTAGCGCCGGGACTAGCGTACTCATCTAGCACAGATACGCAGTATTTT. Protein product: CASSLAPGLAYSSSTDTQYF.

The DNA for the CDR3 is TGTGCCAGCAGTACCCAGGGGACCCAGTACTTC. Translation gives CASSTQGTQYF. The V and J genes are TRBV28 and TRBJ2-5; possibly TRBD1 for D (5 bases). Trimming shortened V by 5 bases and J by 7 bases, and 8 bases separated the two germline ends. Germline V gene sequence: CDR1 MDHEN, CDR2 SYDVKM. The CDR3 is 11 amino acids. Variable domain in full (rest from reference TRBV28 and TRBJ2-5): DVKVTQSSRYLVKRTGEKVFLECVQDMDHENMFWYRQDPGLGLRLIYFSYDVKMKEKGDIPEGYSVSREKKERFSLILESASTNQTSMYLCASSTQGTQYFGPGTRLLVL.

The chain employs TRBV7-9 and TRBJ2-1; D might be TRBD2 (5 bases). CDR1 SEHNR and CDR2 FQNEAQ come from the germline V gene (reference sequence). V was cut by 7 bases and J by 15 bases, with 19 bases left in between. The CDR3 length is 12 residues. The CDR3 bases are TGTGCCAGCACTAGCTTATTAGGACTTTTGTTCTTC. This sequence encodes CASTSLLGLLFF.

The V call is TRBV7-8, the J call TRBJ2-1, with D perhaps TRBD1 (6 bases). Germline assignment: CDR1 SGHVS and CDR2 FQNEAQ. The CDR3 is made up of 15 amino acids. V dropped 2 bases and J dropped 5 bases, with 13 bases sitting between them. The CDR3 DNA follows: TGTGCCAGCAGCTTATTCGCAGGGGCCGACAATGAGCAGTTCTTC. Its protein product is CASSLFAGADNEQFF.

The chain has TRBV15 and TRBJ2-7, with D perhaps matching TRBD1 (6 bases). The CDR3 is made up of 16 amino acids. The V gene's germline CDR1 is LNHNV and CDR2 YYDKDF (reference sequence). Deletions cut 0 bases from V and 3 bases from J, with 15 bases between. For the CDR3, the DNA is TGTGCCACCAGCAGAGAGGACAGCTGGGGAAGCTACGAGCAGTACTTC. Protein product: CATSREDSWGSYEQYF.

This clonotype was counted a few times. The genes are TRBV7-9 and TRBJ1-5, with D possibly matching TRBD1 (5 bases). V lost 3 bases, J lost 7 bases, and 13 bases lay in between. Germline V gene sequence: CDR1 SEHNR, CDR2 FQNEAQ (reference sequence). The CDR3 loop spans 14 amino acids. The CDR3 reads CASSLVGLGQPQHF. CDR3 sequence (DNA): TGTGCCAGCAGCTTGGTGGGACTGGGCCAGCCCCAGCATTTT.

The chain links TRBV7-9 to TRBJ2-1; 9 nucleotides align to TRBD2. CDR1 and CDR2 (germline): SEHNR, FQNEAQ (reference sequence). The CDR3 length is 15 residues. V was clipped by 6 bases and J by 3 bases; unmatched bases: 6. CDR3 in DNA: TGTGCCAGCAGTACGACTAGCGGAGACTACAATGAGCAGTTCTTC. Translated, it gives CASSTTSGDYNEQFF.

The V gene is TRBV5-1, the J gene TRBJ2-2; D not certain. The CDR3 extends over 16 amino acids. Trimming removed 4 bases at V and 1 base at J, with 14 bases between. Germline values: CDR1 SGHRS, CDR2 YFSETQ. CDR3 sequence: CASSENPEQNTGELFF. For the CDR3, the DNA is TGCGCCAGCAGCGAGAATCCGGAACAGAACACCGGGGAGCTGTTTTTT.

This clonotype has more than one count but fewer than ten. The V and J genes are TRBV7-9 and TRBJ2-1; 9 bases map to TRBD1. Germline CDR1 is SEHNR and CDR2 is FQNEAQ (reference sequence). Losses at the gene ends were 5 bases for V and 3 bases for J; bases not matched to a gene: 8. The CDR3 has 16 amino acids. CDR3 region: CASSPKRTGVYNEQFF. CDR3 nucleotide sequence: TGTGCCAGCAGCCCGAAGAGGACAGGGGTCTACAATGAGCAGTTCTTC.

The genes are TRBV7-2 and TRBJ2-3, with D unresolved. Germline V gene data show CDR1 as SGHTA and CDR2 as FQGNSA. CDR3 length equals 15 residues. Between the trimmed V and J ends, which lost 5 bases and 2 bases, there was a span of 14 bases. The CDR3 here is CASSPHLQFTDTQYF. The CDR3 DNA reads TGTGCCAGCAGCCCCCACCTGCAGTTCACAGATACGCAGTATTTT.

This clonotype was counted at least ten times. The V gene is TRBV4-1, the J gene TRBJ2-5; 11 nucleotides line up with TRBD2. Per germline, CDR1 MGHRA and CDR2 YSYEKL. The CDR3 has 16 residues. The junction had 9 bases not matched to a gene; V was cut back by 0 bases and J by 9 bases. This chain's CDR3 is CASSQDVAGGLGAQYF. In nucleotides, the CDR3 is TGCGCCAGCAGCCAAGATGTAGCGGGGGGGCTTGGGGCCCAGTACTTC.